What follows are 8 T cell receptor beta chains derived from one specimen sequenced in a study of T cells in Graves' hyperthyroidism and ophthalmopathy. What was amplified from RNA transcripts were TCR beta CDR3 regions. The HTBI primer set was used in a first-round RT-PCR of the TCR CDR3. Each CDR3 protein gets one entry after TCRdb re-called the multiplex PCR reads with MiXCR. There are around 420,000 distinct CDR3 sequences in the sample; roughly an eighth occur only once, and 4% to 6.5% lies in the top ten. The sample consisted of blood. Receptor source: a woman under 30 with Graves' hyperthyroidism.

This clonotype was seen repeatedly, ten times or more. The chain recombines TRBV5-1 with TRBJ1-4; the D is unclear. The CDR3 length is 11 residues. With 5 bases removed from V and 5 bases from J, the gap between germline ends came to 4 bases. Germline V gene data show CDR1 as SGHRS and CDR2 as YFSETQ. CDR3 protein: CASRLNEKLFF. Here the CDR3 DNA reads TGCGCCAGCAGACTGAATGAAAAACTGTTTTTT. Complete variable domain (other parts from reference TRBV5-1 and TRBJ1-4): KAGVTQTPRYLIKTRGQQVTLSCSPISGHRSVSWYQQTPGQGLQFLFEYFSETQRNKGNFPGRFSGRQFSNSRSEMNVSTLELGDSALYLCASRLNEKLFFGSGTQLSVL.

This clonotype was seen only a few times. The V and J genes are TRBV5-1 and TRBJ2-3, with 7 bases identical to TRBD1. The germline CDR1 and CDR2 sequences are SGHRS and YFSETQ. V shed 4 bases, J shed 3 bases, and the junction held 8 bases outside the gene matches. The CDR3 loop spans 15 amino acids. For the CDR3, the DNA is TGCGCCAGCAGCCAGACAGGGTCGAGGACAGATACGCAGTATTTT. This gives the protein CASSQTGSRTDTQYF.

This clonotype was counted at least ten times. The chain uses TRBV20-1 and TRBJ2-7, with 13 bases fitting TRBD2. Germline lookup yields CDR1 DFQATT and CDR2 SNEGSKA (reference sequence). V lost 5 bases and J lost 0; bases outside the gene matches: 7. This CDR3 spans 16 amino acids. CDR3 amino acids: CSAGRLAGGFSYEQYF. CDR3 DNA sequence: TGCAGTGCTGGGCGACTAGCGGGAGGTTTCTCCTACGAGCAGTACTTC.

This clonotype was picked up many times. The chain employs TRBV6-1 and TRBJ1-1, with D unclear. V was cut by 5 bases and J by 1 base, with 8 bases left in between. Looked up from germline, CDR1 is MNHNS and CDR2 is SASEGT. The CDR3 is 13 amino acids. The CDR3 here is CASSYFTNTEAFF. CDR3 DNA: TGTGCCAGCAGTTATTTTACGAACACTGAAGCTTTCTTT.

This clonotype was recorded a few times. This chain joins TRBV6-1 and TRBJ2-1; D remains unclear. There are 13 residues in the CDR3. Germline V lookup: CDR1 MNHNS, CDR2 SASEGT. V lost 6 bases, J lost 9 bases, and 15 bases lay in between. CDR3 nucleotide sequence: TGTGCCAGCAGCCCCACTTATTCGAGTGAGCAGTTCTTC. This sequence encodes CASSPTYSSEQFF.

The table lists this clonotype with many counts. The chain carries TRBV11-2 and TRBJ1-1; perhaps TRBD1 as D (5 bases). Per the germline V gene, CDR1 is SGHAT and CDR2 is FQNNGV. V lost 0 bases, J lost 5 bases, and 10 bases lay in between. The CDR3 is 14 amino acids. The CDR3 reads CASSLDAGGTEAFF. CDR3 nucleotides: TGTGCCAGCAGCTTAGACGCGGGGGGAACTGAAGCTTTCTTT.

A note on this clonotype: With a much larger clone just one base away, this may be a read error. The genes are TRBV5-6 and TRBJ2-1, with TRBD1 matching over 8 bases. The germline CDR1 and CDR2 sequences are SGHDT and YYEEEE. V lost 3 bases, J lost 5 bases, and 1 base stayed unmatched. This CDR3 has 13 amino acids. CDR3 in DNA: TGTGCCAGCAGCTGGGACAGGAACAATGAGCAGTTCTTC. Its translation: CASSWDRNNEQFF.

The chain carries TRBV20-1 and TRBJ2-7; 9 bases agree with TRBD2. This CDR3 is 18 amino acids long. V shed 3 bases, J shed 0 bases, and the junction held 15 bases outside the gene matches. From germline, CDR1 is DFQATT and CDR2 SNEGSKA (reference sequence). CDR3 amino acids: CSARVSGGSVLSSYEQYF. The CDR3 DNA follows: TGCAGTGCTAGGGTTAGCGGGGGCTCCGTACTAAGCTCCTACGAGCAGTACTTC.